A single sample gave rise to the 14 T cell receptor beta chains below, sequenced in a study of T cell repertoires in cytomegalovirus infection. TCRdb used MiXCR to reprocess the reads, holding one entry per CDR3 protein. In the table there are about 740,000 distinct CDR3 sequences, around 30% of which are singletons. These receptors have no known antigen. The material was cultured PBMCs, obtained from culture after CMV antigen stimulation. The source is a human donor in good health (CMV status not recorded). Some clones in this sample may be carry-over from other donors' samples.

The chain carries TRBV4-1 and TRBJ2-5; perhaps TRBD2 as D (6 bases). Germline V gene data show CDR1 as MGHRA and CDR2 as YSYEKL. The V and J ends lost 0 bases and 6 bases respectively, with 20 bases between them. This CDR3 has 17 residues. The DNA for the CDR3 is TGCGCCAGCAGCCAAGATCCTGGGGGGACTCGTGCGAAGACCCAGTACTTC. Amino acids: CASSQDPGGTRAKTQYF.

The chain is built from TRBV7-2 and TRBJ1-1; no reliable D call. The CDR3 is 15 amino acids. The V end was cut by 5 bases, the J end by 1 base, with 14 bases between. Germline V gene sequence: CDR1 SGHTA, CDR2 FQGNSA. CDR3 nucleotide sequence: TGTGCCAGCAGCCAACAAAACATTGCGAACACTGAAGCTTTCTTT. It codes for CASSQQNIANTEAFF. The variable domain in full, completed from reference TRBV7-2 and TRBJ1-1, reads GAGVSQSPSNKVTEKGKDVELRCDPISGHTALYWYRQSLGQGLEFLIYFQGNSAPDKSGLPSDRFSAERTGGSVSTLTIQRTQQEDSAVYLCASSQQNIANTEAFFGQGTRLTVV.

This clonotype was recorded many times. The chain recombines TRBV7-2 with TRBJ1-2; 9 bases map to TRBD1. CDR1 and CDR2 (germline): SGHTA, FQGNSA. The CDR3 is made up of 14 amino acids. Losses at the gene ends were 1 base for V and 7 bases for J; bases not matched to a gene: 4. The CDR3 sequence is CASSLVQGAGGYTF. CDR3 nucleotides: TGTGCCAGCAGCTTAGTACAGGGGGCAGGTGGCTACACCTTC.

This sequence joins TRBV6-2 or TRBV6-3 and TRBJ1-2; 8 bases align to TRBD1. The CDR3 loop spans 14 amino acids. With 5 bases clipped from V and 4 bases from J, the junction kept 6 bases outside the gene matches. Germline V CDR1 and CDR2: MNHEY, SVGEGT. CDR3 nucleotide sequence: TGTGCCAGCAGTGAATCGACAGGGGTCTATGGCTACACCTTC. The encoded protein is CASSESTGVYGYTF.

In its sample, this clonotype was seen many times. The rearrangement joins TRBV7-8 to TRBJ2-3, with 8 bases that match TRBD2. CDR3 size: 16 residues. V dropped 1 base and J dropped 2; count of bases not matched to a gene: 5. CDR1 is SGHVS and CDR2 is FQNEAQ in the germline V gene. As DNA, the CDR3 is TGTGCCAGCAGCTTAGATGAGCGGGGGAACACAGATACGCAGTATTTT. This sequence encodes CASSLDERGNTDTQYF.

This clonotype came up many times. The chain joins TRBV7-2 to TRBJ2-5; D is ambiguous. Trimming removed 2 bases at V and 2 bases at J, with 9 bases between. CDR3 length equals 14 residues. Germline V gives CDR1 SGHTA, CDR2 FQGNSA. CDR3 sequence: CASSLLVFQETQYF. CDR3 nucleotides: TGTGCCAGCAGCTTACTCGTCTTTCAAGAGACCCAGTACTTC.

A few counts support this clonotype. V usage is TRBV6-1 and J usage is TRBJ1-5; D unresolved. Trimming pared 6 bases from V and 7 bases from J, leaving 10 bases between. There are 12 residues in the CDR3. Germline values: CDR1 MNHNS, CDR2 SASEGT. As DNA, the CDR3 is TGTGCCAGCAGCGCAACTGGACAGCCCCAGCATTTT. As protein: CASSATGQPQHF.

The CDR3 DNA reads TGTGCCAGCAGCTTAATGCGGGGTGCCGAGCAGTACTTC. It yields the protein CASSLMRGAEQYF. The V and J genes are TRBV7-2 and TRBJ2-7; possible D gene TRBD2, 6 bases. CDR3 length equals 13 residues. CDR1 and CDR2 (germline): SGHTA, FQGNSA. The V end was cut by 2 bases, the J end by 6 bases, with 11 bases between.

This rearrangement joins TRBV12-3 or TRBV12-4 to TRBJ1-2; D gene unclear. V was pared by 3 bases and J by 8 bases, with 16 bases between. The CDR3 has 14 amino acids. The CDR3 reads CASSFAQVSRGYTF. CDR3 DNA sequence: TGTGCCAGCAGTTTTGCTCAAGTATCACGGGGCTACACCTTC.

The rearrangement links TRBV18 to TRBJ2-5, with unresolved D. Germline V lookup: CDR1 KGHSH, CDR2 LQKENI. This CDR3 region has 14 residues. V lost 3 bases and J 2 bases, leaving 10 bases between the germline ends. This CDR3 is CASSPGRQQETQYF. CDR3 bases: TGTGCCAGCTCACCTGGACGGCAGCAAGAGACCCAGTACTTC. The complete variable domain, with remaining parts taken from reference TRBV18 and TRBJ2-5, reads NAGVMQNPRHLVRRRGQEARLRCSPMKGHSHVYWYRQLPEEGLKFMVYLQKENIIDESGMPKERFSAEFPKEGPSILRIQQVVRGDSAAYFCASSPGRQQETQYFGPGTRLLVL.

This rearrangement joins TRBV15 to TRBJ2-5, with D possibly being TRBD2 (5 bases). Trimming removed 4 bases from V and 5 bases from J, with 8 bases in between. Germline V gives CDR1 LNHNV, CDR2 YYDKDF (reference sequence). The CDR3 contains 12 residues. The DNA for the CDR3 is TGTGCCACCAGCACCCCGGGGGAGACCCAGTACTTC. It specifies CATSTPGETQYF.

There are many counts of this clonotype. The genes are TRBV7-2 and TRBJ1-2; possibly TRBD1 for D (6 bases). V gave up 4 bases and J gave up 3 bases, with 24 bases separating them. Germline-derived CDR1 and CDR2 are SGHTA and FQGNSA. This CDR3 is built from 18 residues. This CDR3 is CASSSAIYKDRFDYGYTF. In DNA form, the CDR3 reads TGTGCCAGCAGCTCGGCCATCTATAAAGACAGGTTTGACTATGGCTACACCTTC.

The CDR3 spells CASSLVGGRWYEQYF. The CDR3, as DNA: TGTGCCAGCAGCCTAGTGGGCGGGAGGTGGTACGAGCAGTACTTC. This chain connects TRBV7-8 to TRBJ2-7; 8 nucleotides line up with TRBD2. The CDR3 runs 15 residues. Losses at the gene ends were 5 bases for V and 4 bases for J; bases not matched to a gene: 10. Germline-derived CDR1 and CDR2 are SGHVS and FQNEAQ.

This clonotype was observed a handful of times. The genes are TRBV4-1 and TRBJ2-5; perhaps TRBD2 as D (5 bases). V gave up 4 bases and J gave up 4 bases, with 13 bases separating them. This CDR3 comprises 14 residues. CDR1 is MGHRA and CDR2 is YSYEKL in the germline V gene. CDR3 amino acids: CASSLASNPETQYF. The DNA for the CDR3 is TGCGCCAGCAGCCTAGCTAGCAACCCAGAGACCCAGTACTTC.